These T cell receptor beta chains were read from a single sample in a study of PD-1 blockade in classical Hodgkin lymphoma. TCRdb keeps only in-frame clones here, not all; method: immunoSEQ multiplex PCR. The table includes under 45,000 clones, 55% to 70% detected once. Material: peripheral blood mononuclear cells (PBMCs), obtained before the fourth cycle of nivolumab. The receptors were sampled from a human donor with classical Hodgkin lymphoma. CDR3s include the opening cysteine and the closing phenylalanine or tryptophan. Each record gives: CDR3 DNA, CDR3 protein, V gene, D gene, J gene, clone size. The D gene is left open where the match is weak. Clone size appears in some rows only: once, few, many, or a class for an expanded clone.

CDR3nt: TGTGCCAGCAGTGAAAGGGGGGTGAACACTGAAGCTTTCTTT
CDR3aa: CASSERGVNTEAFF
v_gene: TRBV6-1
d_gene: NA
j_gene: TRBJ1-1
abundance: NA

CDR3nt: TGTGCCAGCAGCTTATTTCTAGCGGGGGATTCTAGCACAGATACGCAGTATTTT
CDR3aa: CASSLFLAGDSSTDTQYF
v_gene: TRBV13
d_gene: TRBD2
j_gene: TRBJ2-3
abundance: NA

CDR3nt: TGTGCCAGCAGTGAAAGGTTGGGGATCACTGAAGCTTTCTTT
CDR3aa: CASSERLGITEAFF
v_gene: TRBV2
d_gene: NA
j_gene: TRBJ1-1
abundance: NA

CDR3nt: TGTGCCAGCAGTGTCTACGTCGGGGACACTGAAGCTTTCTTT
CDR3aa: CASSVYVGDTEAFF
v_gene: TRBV6-1
d_gene: NA
j_gene: TRBJ1-1
abundance: NA

CDR3nt: TGTGCCAGCTCACCACCGGTTGACGGGGACGAGCAGTACTTC
CDR3aa: CASSPPVDGDEQYF
v_gene: TRBV18
d_gene: NA
j_gene: TRBJ2-7
abundance: NA

CDR3nt: TGTGCCAGCAGTGAAAACCCGACAGGAAAGGGGATTTTCTCCTACGAGCAGTACTTC
CDR3aa: CASSENPTGKGIFSYEQYF
v_gene: TRBV6-1
d_gene: NA
j_gene: TRBJ2-7
abundance: NA

CDR3nt: TGTGCCAGCAGCTTGTTGACAGGGGTAAGCAATCAGCCCCAGCATTTT
CDR3aa: CASSLLTGVSNQPQHF
v_gene: TRBV11-2
d_gene: TRBD1
j_gene: TRBJ1-5
abundance: once

CDR3nt: TGTGCCAGTAGTACCTCGGGACTCTACACTGAAGCTTTCTTT
CDR3aa: CASSTSGLYTEAFF
v_gene: TRBV19
d_gene: NA
j_gene: TRBJ1-1
abundance: NA

CDR3nt: TGTGCCAGCAGCTTTGGCACCCCTAGGTACAATGAGCAGTTCTTC
CDR3aa: CASSFGTPRYNEQFF
v_gene: TRBV7-9
d_gene: NA
j_gene: TRBJ2-1
abundance: few

CDR3nt: TGTGCCACCAGCGTAGGGACAGGGGCTAACTATGGCTACACCTTC
CDR3aa: CATSVGTGANYGYTF
v_gene: TRBV15
d_gene: TRBD1
j_gene: TRBJ1-2
abundance: NA

CDR3nt: TGTGCCAGCAGTTCGGGGGGCGGGAATGAGCAGTTCTTC
CDR3aa: CASSSGGGNEQFF
v_gene: TRBV6-4
d_gene: NA
j_gene: TRBJ2-1
abundance: NA

CDR3nt: TGCGCCAGCAGCACGGACTGGAGGTCCGCCGAGCAGTACTTC
CDR3aa: CASSTDWRSAEQYF
v_gene: TRBV4-3
d_gene: NA
j_gene: TRBJ2-7
abundance: NA

CDR3nt: TGCGCCAGCAGAGGGGCTGGGGGGGACAACTATGGCTACACCTTC
CDR3aa: CASRGAGGDNYGYTF
v_gene: TRBV5-1
d_gene: NA
j_gene: TRBJ1-2
abundance: NA

CDR3nt: TGTGCCAGCAGCCAACCGACAGGGGCCACCCATGGCTACACCTTC
CDR3aa: CASSQPTGATHGYTF
v_gene: TRBV9
d_gene: TRBD1
j_gene: TRBJ1-2
abundance: NA

CDR3nt: TGCGCCAGCAGCTTGGCGGGGACAGCCTCCTACGAGCAGTACTTC
CDR3aa: CASSLAGTASYEQYF
v_gene: TRBV5-1
d_gene: TRBD1
j_gene: TRBJ2-7
abundance: NA

CDR3nt: TGTGCCAGTAGTATAGCGGGCCACACTGAAGCTTTCTTT
CDR3aa: CASSIAGHTEAFF
v_gene: TRBV19
d_gene: NA
j_gene: TRBJ1-1
abundance: medium-sized

CDR3nt: TGTGCCTGGAGTGTATCCCAGTTTTCCGAGCAGTACTTC
CDR3aa: CAWSVSQFSEQYF
v_gene: TRBV30
d_gene: NA
j_gene: TRBJ2-7
abundance: NA

CDR3nt: TGTGCCAGCAGCGCGGGTCCCGGGACAGGGAACTATGGCTACACCTTC
CDR3aa: CASSAGPGTGNYGYTF
v_gene: TRBV9
d_gene: TRBD1
j_gene: TRBJ1-2
abundance: NA

CDR3nt: TGTGCCAGCAGTTACGGTCCGGGGAGCTACGAGCAGTACTTC
CDR3aa: CASSYGPGSYEQYF
v_gene: TRBV6-5
d_gene: NA
j_gene: TRBJ2-7
abundance: NA

CDR3nt: TGCGCCAGCAGCTTGGATTGGGGTTCAAGCTCTGGAAACACCATATATTTT
CDR3aa: CASSLDWGSSSGNTIYF
v_gene: TRBV5-1
d_gene: NA
j_gene: TRBJ1-3
abundance: NA

CDR3nt: TGCGCCAGCAGCCATCCGGGACAGCTCACTGAAGCTTTCTTT
CDR3aa: CASSHPGQLTEAFF
v_gene: TRBV4-1
d_gene: TRBD1
j_gene: TRBJ1-1
abundance: once

CDR3nt: TGTGCCATCAGTGAGAACGTGGGGTACACTGAAGCTTTCTTT
CDR3aa: CAISENVGYTEAFF
v_gene: TRBV10-3
d_gene: NA
j_gene: TRBJ1-1
abundance: NA

CDR3nt: TGTGCCAGTAGTATCCCCGGTGGTTGGGGCCAGTACTTC
CDR3aa: CASSIPGGWGQYF
v_gene: TRBV19
d_gene: NA
j_gene: TRBJ2-5
abundance: NA